Detailed here is one T cell receptor beta chain. The data stem from a study of blood T cell repertoires in COVID-19. Study-level background: Donors in the United States, Italy and Spain gave samples during acute or convalescent COVID-19. Sources were T cells, B-cell-depleted T cells, or PBMCs; the material itself was cDNA or gDNA.

In the authors' workflow: The assay estimated nucleated cells by amplifying reference gene primers. Profiling relied on immunoSEQ multiplex PCR, and the TCRdb table lists in-frame clones only, not all of them. Clone size and the V and J calls come from that table; the DNA yielded D and trimming. Here the sample spans 130,000 or so clones, around two thirds being singletons. This CDR3 has 13 residues. Germline V lookup: CDR1 SGHRS, CDR2 YFSETQ. After removal of 6 bases from V and 0 bases from J, the junction contained 2 bases not matched to a gene. The source is a woman aged 70-85 years with acute or convalescent COVID-19. This chain links TRBV5-1 with TRBJ1-1; 7 bases match TRBD1. Input material: peripheral blood. This CDR3 is CASKGAVNTEAFF. As DNA, the CDR3 is TGCGCCAGCAAGGGGGCCGTGAACACTGAAGCTTTCTTT.